The entry that follows covers one T cell receptor beta chain sequence. Its antigen is still unknown. These data are taken from a study of OX40 agonist ivuxolimab in advanced cancers. Overall study: Clinicians treated patients with ivuxolimab, an agonistic anti-OX40 (CD134) antibody. Of the participants, approximately 36% had some prior anti-PD-1, anti-PD-L1 or anti-CTLA-4 therapy, which was allowed.

The method was immunoSEQ multiplex PCR; TCRdb's version includes in-frame clones alone and lacks a portion of them. The top ten hold approximately 0.92% of the sample, which has 72,000 or so clones, about 86% seen once. Trimming took 2 bases from V and 6 from J, leaving 13 bases between them. CDR3 length: 14 amino acids. CDR1 is KGHSH, CDR2 LQKENI, per germline. General study results and limits: Doses of 0.1 to 3.0 mg/kg were accompanied by clonal expansion of CD4+ and CD8+ blood T cells by week 6.

This clonotype originated in an adult with an advanced solid tumor such as melanoma, head and neck, liver or kidney cancer. Sequencing was performed on CD4+ or CD8+ T cells sorted from blood, taken in a trial of the OX40 agonist ivuxolimab. The V call is TRBV18, the J call TRBJ1-1; TRBD1 might be the D (5 bases). The CDR3 region is CASSPGLQGSEAFF. CDR3 DNA: TGTGCCAGCTCACCAGGCCTGCAGGGCTCTGAAGCTTTCTTT.